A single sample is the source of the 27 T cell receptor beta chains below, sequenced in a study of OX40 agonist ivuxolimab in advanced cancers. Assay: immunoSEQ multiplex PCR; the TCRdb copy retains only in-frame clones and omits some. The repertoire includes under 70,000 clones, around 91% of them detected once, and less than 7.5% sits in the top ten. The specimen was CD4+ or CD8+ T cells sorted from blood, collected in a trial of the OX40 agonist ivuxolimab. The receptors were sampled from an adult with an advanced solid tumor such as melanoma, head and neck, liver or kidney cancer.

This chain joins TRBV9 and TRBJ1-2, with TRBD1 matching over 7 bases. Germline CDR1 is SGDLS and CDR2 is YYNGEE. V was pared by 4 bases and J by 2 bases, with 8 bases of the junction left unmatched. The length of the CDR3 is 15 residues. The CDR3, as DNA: TGTGCCAGCAGCCCCACGACAGGGTCCAACTATGGCTACACCTTC. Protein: CASSPTTGSNYGYTF.

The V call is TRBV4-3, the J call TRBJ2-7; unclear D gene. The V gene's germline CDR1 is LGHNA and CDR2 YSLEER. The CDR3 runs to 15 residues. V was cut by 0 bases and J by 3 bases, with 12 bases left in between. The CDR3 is CASSQEHSTFYEQYF. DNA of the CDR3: TGCGCCAGCAGCCAAGAACATTCAACCTTCTACGAGCAGTACTTC.

Written as DNA, the CDR3 is TGTGCCAGCAGTCTACCGGACGACAGTACAACTAATGAAAAACTGTTTTTT. Translation gives CASSLPDDSTTNEKLFF. The chain links TRBV28 to TRBJ1-4; D is possibly TRBD1 (5 bases). Germline V CDR1 and CDR2: MDHEN, SYDVKM. V lost 5 bases, J lost 0 bases, and 16 bases lay in between. CDR3 length: 17 residues.

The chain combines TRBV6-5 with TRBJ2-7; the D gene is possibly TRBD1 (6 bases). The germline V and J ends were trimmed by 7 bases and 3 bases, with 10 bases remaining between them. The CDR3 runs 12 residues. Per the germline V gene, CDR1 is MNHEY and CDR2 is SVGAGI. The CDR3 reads CASMGHLYEQYF. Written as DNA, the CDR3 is TGTGCCAGCATGGGACACCTCTACGAGCAGTACTTC.

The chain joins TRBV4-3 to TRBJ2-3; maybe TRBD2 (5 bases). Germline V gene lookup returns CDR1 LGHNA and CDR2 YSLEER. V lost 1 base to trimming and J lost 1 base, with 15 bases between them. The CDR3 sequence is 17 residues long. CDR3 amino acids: CASSQGEGLMGTDTQYF. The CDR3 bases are TGCGCCAGCAGCCAAGGCGAAGGACTCATGGGCACAGATACGCAGTATTTT.

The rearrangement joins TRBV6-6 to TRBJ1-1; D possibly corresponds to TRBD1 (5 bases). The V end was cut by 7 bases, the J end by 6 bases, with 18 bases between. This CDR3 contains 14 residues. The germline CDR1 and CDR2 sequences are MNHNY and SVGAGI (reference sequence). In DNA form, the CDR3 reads TGTGCCAGCATGGGGGGTGAAGGTCGGTCTGAAGCTTTCTTT. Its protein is CASMGGEGRSEAFF.

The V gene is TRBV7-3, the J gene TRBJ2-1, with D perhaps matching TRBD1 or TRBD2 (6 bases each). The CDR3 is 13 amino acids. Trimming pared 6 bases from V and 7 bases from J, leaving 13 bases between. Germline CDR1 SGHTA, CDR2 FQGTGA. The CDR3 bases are TGTGCCAGCAGTTACACAGGGAGGAATGAGCAGTTCTTC. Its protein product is CASSYTGRNEQFF.

CDR3 DNA sequence: TGTGCCAGCAGTTTATATGGACAGATTTATCAGCCCCAGCATTTT. This codes for CASSLYGQIYQPQHF. V and J are TRBV27 and TRBJ1-5, with a weak D call TRBD1 (6 bases). CDR3 size: 15 residues. In germline, CDR1 is MNHEY, CDR2 SMNVEV (reference sequence). Trimming left V 1 base short and J 5 bases short, with 12 bases between.

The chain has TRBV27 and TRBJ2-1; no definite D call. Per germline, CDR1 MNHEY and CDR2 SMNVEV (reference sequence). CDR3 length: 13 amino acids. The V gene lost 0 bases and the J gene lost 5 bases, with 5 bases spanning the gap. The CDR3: CASSLSYNNEQFF. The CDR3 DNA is TGTGCCAGCAGTTTATCCTACAACAATGAGCAGTTCTTC.

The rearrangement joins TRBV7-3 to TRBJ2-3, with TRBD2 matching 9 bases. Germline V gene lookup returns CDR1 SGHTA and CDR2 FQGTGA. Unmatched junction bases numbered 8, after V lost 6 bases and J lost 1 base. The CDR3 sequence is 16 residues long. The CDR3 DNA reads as TGTGCCAGCAGTCTGACAGGCGGGAGGGGCACAGATACGCAGTATTTT. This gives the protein CASSLTGGRGTDTQYF.

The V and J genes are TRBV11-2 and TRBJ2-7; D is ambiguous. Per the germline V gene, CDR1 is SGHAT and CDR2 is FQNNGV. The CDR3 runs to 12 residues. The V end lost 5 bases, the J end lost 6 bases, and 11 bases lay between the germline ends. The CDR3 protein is CASSQTDREQYF. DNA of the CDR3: TGTGCCAGCAGCCAGACGGATCGCGAGCAGTACTTC.

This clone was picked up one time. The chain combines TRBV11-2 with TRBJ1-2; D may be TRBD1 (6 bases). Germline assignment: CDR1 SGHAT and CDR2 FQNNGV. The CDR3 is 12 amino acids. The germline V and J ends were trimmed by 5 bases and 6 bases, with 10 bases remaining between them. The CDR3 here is CASSQDRNGYTF. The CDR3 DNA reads TGTGCCAGCAGCCAGGACAGAAATGGCTACACCTTC. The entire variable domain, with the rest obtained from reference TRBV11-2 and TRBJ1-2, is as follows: EAGVAQSPRYKIIEKRQSVAFWCNPISGHATLYWYQQILGQGPKLLIQFQNNGVVDDSQLPKDRFSAERLKGVDSTLKIQPAKLEDSAVYLCASSQDRNGYTFGSGTRLTVV.

For the CDR3, the DNA is TGTGCCAGCAGTTACGAGGGGGCCCACTACGAGCAGTACTTC. This sequence encodes CASSYEGAHYEQYF. V gene TRBV6-5 combines with J gene TRBJ2-7, with TRBD1 matching over 7 bases. This CDR3 has 14 residues. Germline V gene data show CDR1 as MNHEY and CDR2 as SVGAGI. V gave up 2 bases and J gave up 3 bases; unmatched junction bases: 4.

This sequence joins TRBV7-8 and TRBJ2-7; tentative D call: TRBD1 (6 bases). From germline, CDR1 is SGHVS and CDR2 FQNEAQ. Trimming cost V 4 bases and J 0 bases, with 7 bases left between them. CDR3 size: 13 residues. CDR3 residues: CASSSTGSYEQYF. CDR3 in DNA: TGTGCCAGCAGCTCGACAGGCTCCTACGAGCAGTACTTC.

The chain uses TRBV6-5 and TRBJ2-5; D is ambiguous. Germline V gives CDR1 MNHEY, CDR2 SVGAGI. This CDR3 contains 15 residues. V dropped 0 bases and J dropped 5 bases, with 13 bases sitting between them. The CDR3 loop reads CASSYSVEDRETQYF. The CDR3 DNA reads TGTGCCAGCAGTTACTCGGTAGAAGATCGGGAGACCCAGTACTTC.

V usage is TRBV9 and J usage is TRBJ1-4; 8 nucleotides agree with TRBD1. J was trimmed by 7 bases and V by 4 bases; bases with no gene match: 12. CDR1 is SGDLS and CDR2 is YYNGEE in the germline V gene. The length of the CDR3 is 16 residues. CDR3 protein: CASSLGGQGAVEKLFF. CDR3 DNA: TGTGCCAGCAGCCTTGGAGGGCAGGGGGCAGTTGAAAAACTGTTTTTT.

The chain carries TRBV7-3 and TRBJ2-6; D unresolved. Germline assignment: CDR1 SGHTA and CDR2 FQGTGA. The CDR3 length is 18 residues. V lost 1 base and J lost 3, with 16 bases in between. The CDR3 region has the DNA TGTGCCAGCAGCTTAAGGGCAGCGTCAATTATTGGGGCCAACGTCCTGACTTTC. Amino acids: CASSLRAASIIGANVLTF.

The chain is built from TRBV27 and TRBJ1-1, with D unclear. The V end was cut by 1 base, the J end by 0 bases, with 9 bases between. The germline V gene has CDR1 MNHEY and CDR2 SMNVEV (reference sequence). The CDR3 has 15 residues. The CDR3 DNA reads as TGTGCCAGCAGTTTATATGCAGCCTTGAACACTGAAGCTTTCTTT. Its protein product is CASSLYAALNTEAFF.

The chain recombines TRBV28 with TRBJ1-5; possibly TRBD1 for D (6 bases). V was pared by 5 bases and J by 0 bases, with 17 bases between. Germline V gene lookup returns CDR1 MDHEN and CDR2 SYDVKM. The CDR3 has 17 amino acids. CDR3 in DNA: TGTGCCAGCAGTCCGCGACAGGCTCTTAATAGCAATCAGCCCCAGCATTTT. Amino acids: CASSPRQALNSNQPQHF.

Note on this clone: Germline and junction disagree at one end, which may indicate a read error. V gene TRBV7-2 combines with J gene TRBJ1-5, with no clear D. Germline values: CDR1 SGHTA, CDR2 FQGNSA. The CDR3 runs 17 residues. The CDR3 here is CASSLDLGILSNQPQRF. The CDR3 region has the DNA TGTGCCAGCAGCTTAGATCTGGGTATCCTAAGCAATCAGCCCCAGCGTTTT. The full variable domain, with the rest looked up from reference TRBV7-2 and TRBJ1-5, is GAGVSQSPSNKVTEKGKDVELRCDPISGHTALYWYRQSLGQGLEFLIYFQGNSAPDKSGLPSDRFSAERTGGSVSTLTIQRTQQEDSAVYLCASSLDLGILSNQPQRFGDGTRLSIL.

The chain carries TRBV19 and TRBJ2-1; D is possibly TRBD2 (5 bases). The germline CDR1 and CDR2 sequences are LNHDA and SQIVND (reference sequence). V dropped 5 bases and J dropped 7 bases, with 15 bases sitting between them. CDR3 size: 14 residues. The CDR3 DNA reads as TGTGCCAGTAGTCGAGCTCCTTCGGGGAATGAGCAGTTCTTC. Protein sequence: CASSRAPSGNEQFF.

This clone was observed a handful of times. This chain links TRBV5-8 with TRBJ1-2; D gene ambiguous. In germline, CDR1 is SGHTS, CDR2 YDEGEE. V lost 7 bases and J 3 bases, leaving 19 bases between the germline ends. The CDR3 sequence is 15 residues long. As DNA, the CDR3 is TGTGCCAGCCAGGATGGGCAGATGCAGTACTATGGCTACACCTTC. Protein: CASQDGQMQYYGYTF.

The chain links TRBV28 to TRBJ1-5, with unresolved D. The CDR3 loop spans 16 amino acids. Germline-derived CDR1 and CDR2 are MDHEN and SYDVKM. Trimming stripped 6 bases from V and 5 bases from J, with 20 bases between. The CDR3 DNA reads TGTGCCAGCAGCGACTCGACCCTAGGAGGTGATCAGCCCCAGCATTTT. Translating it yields CASSDSTLGGDQPQHF.

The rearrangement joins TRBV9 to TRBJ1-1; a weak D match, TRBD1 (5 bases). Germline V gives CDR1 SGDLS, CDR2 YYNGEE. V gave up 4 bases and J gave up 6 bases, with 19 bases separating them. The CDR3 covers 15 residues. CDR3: CASSPEGAWGAEAFF. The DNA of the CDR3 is TGTGCCAGCAGCCCAGAAGGGGCGTGGGGGGCTGAAGCTTTCTTT. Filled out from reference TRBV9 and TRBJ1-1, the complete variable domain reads DSGVTQTPKHLITATGQRVTLRCSPRSGDLSVYWYQQSLDQGLQFLIQYYNGEERAKGNILERFSAQQFPDLHSELNLSSLELGDSALYFCASSPEGAWGAEAFFGQGTRLTVV.

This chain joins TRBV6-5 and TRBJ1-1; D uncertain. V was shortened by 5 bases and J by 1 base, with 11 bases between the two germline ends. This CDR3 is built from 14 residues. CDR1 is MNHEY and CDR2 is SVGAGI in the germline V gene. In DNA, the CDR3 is TGTGCCAGCAGTAGCCTGATCGGGAACACTGAAGCTTTCTTT. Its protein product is CASSSLIGNTEAFF.

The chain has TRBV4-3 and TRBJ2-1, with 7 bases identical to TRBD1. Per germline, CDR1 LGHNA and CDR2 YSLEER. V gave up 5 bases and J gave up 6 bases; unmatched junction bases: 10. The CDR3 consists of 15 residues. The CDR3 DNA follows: TGCGCCAGCAGCTCGGACAGGACCCTAAGCAATGAGCAGTTCTTC. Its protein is CASSSDRTLSNEQFF.

The CDR3 here is CATSSRDLYAYEQYF. CDR3 DNA: TGTGCCACCAGCAGCAGGGACCTCTACGCCTACGAGCAGTACTTC. The V and J genes are TRBV15 and TRBJ2-7; D possibly uses TRBD1 or TRBD2 (5 bases each). The CDR3 runs to 15 residues. V dropped 3 bases and J dropped 2 bases, with 14 bases sitting between them. Germline V gene lookup returns CDR1 LNHNV and CDR2 YYDKDF (reference sequence).